The T cell receptor (beta chain) under discussion was sequenced for a study of blood T cell repertoires in COVID-19. Study-wide context: The cDNA or gDNA used as material had been derived from T cells, B-cell-depleted T cells, or PBMCs.

Assay: immunoSEQ multiplex PCR; the TCRdb copy retains only in-frame clones and omits some. The profile shows about 250,000 clones, roughly 86% of them singletons. V dropped 4 bases and J dropped 6 bases, with 16 bases sitting between them. CDR3 size: 14 residues. Germline V gene lookup returns CDR1 LGHNA and CDR2 YSLEER. Sequenced: peripheral blood. The receptor's source is a woman aged 55-69 years who had recovered from COVID-19. The chain uses TRBV4-3 and TRBJ2-7; possibly TRBD2 for D (6 bases). CDR3 residues: CASSRGIVASEQYF. The CDR3 region has the DNA TGCGCCAGCAGCCGCGGGATCGTGGCGAGCGAGCAGTACTTC.